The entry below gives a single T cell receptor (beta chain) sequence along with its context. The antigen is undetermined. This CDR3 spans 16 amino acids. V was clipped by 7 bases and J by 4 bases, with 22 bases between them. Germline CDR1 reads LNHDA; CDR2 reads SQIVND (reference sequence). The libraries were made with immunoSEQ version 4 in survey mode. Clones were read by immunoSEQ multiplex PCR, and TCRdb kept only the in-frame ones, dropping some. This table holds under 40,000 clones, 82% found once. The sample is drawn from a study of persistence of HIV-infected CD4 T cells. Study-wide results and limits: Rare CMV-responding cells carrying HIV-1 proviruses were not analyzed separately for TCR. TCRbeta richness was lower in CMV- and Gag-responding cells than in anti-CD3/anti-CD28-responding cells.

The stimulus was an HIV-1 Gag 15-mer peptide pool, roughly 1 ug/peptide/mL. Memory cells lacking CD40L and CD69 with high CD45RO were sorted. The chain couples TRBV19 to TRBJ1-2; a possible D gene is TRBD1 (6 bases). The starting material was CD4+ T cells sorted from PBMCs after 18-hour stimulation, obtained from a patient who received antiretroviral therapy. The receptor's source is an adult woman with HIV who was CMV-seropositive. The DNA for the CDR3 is TGTGCCAGTAAGAAACAGGGCCGTACTATAGGCTATGGCTACACCTTC. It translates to CASKKQGRTIGYGYTF.